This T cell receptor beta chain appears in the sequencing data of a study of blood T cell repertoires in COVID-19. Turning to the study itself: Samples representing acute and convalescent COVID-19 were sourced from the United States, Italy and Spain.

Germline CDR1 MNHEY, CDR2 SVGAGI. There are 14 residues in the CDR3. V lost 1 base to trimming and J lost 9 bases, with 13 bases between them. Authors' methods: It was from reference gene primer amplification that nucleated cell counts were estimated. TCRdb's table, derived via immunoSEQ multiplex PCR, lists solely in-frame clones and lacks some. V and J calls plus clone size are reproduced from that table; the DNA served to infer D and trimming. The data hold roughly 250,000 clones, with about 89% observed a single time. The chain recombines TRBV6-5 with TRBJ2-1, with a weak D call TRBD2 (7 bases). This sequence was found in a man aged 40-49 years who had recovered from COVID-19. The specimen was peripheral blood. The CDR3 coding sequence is TGTGCCAGCAGTTACTGGGGGGGCCAGGGTGAGCAGTTCTTC. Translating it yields CASSYWGGQGEQFF.